The rows below give T cell receptor beta chains drawn from one sample of a study of T cells in Graves' hyperthyroidism and ophthalmopathy. TCRdb processed the multiplex PCR reads anew with MiXCR; each CDR3 protein has one entry. The sample comprises fewer than 450,000 distinct CDR3 sequences, about 18% of which are singletons, and roughly two fifths rests with the top ten. Material: blood. These receptors originate from a man younger than 35 with Graves' ophthalmopathy. Each CDR3 is given with its conserved first and last residue. The D gene is left open where the match is weak. Rows may omit the clone size; those that give it use once, few, many or a size class.

>.|many|TRBJ2-1|TRBV7-9
TGTGCCAGCAGGGATGTGCGGGGCGCGGGGTTAATGGACAATGAGCAGTTCTTC
CASRDVRGAGLMDNEQFF
>TRBD2|many|TRBJ2-3|TRBV5-4
TGTGCCAGCAGCTCGGCTAGCGGGGGGGGGGCAGATACGCAGTATTTT
CASSSASGGGADTQYF
>.|.|TRBJ2-5|TRBV9
TGTGCCAGCAGCGTAGTAAATGGGGGGGCCGGGGAGACCCAGTACTTC
CASSVVNGGAGETQYF
>.|many|TRBJ1-4|TRBV28
TGTGCCAGCAGTCCCTTTAGGGGTGACGAAAAACTGTTTTTT
CASSPFRGDEKLFF
>.|.|TRBJ1-3|TRBV7-2
TGTGCCAGCAGCTTAGATCTGCCAAACACCATATATTTT
CASSLDLPNTIYF
>TRBD1|.|TRBJ2-7|TRBV7-9
TGTGCCAGCAGCTTAGGAGGGGGCCAGGACGAGCAGTACTTC
CASSLGGGQDEQYF
>.|many|TRBJ2-5|TRBV7-6
TGTGCCAGCAGCTTAATTTTGGAGACCCAGTACTTC
CASSLILETQYF
>.|.|TRBJ2-3|TRBV11-2
TGTGCCAGCAGCTTGGCAGAGGATACGCAGTATTTT
CASSLAEDTQYF
>.|.|TRBJ2-7|TRBV3-1
TGTGCCAGCAGCCAGAACGGCTACTCCTACGAGCAGTACTTC
CASSQNGYSYEQYF
>TRBD2|many|TRBJ2-1|TRBV5-1
TGCGCCAGCAGCTCTTATAGCGGGGGGGCCTACAATGAGCAGTTCTTC
CASSSYSGGAYNEQFF